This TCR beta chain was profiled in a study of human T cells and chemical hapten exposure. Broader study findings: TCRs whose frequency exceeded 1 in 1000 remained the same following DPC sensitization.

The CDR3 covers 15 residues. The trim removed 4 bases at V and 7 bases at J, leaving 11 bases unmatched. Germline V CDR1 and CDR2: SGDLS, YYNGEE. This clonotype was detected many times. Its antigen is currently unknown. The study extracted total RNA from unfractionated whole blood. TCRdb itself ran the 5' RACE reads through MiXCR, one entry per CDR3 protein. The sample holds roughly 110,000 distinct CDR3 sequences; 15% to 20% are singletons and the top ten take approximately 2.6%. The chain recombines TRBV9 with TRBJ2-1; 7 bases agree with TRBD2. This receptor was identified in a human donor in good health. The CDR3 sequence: CASSPRTRVGNEQFF. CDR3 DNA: TGTGCCAGCAGCCCCCGGACTAGGGTTGGAAATGAGCAGTTCTTC. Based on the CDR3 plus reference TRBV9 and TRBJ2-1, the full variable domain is DSGVTQTPKHLITATGQRVTLRCSPRSGDLSVYWYQQSLDQGLQFLIQYYNGEERAKGNILERFSAQQFPDLHSELNLSSLELGDSALYFCASSPRTRVGNEQFFGPGTRLTVL.